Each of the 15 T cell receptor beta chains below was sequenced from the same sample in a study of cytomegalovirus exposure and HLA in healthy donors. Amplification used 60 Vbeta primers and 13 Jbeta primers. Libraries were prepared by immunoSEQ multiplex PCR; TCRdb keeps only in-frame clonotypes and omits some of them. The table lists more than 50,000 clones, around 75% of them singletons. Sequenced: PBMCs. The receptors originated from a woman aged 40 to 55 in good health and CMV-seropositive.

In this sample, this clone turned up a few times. CDR3 in DNA: TGCAGCGTTTGGACAGGGGGCGTCTCCTACGAGCAGTACTTC. Its translation is CSVWTGGVSYEQYF. This chain connects TRBV29-1 to TRBJ2-7; TRBD1 aligns across 11 bases. Trimming took 5 bases from V and 0 from J; bases not matched to a gene: 3. This CDR3 spans 14 amino acids. CDR1 and CDR2 (germline): SQVTM, ANQGSEA.

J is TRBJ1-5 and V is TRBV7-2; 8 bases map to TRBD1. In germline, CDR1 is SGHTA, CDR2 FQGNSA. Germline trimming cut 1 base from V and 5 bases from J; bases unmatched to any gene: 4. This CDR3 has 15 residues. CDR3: CASSLVVTGDQPQHF. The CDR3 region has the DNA TGTGCCAGCAGCTTAGTGGTGACAGGGGATCAGCCCCAGCATTTT.

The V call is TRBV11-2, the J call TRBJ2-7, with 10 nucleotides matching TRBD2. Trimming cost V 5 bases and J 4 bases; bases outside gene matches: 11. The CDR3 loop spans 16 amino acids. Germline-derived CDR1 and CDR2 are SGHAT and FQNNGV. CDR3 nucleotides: TGTGCCAGCAGCCCAAAGATTCTAGCGGGGGAGTACGAGCAGTACTTC. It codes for CASSPKILAGEYEQYF. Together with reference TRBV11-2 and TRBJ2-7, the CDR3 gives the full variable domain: EAGVAQSPRYKIIEKRQSVAFWCNPISGHATLYWYQQILGQGPKLLIQFQNNGVVDDSQLPKDRFSAERLKGVDSTLKIQPAKLEDSAVYLCASSPKILAGEYEQYFGPGTRLTVT.

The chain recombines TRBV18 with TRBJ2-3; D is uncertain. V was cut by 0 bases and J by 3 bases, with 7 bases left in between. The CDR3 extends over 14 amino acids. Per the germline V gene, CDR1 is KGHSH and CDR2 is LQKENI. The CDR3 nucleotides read TGTGCCAGCTCACCACCGGTGAGAACAGATACGCAGTATTTT. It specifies CASSPPVRTDTQYF.

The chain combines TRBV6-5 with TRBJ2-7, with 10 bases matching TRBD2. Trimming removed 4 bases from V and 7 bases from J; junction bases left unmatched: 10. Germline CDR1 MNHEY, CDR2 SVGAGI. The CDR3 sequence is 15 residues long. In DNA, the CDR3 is TGTGCCAGCAGTTTAGCGGGGGGCCCCTCTGAAGAGCAGTACTTC. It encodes CASSLAGGPSEEQYF.

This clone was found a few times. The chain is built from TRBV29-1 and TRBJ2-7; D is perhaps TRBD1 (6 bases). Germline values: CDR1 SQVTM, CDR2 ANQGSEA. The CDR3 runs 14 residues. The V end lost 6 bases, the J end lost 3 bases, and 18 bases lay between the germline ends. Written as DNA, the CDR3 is TGCAGCGTGGCCGAAGGCAGGGGAATCTACGAGCAGTACTTC. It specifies CSVAEGRGIYEQYF.

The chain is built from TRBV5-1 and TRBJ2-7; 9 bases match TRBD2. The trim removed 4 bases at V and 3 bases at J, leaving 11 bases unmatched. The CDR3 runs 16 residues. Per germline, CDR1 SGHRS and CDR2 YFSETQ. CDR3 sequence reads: CASSPGGLAGNYEQYF. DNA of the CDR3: TGCGCCAGCAGCCCGGGGGGGCTAGCGGGAAACTACGAGCAGTACTTC.

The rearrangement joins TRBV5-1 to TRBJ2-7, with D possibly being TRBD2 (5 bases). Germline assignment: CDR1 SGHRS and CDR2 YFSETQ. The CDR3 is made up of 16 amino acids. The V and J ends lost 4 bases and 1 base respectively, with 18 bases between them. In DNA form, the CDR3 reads TGCGCCAGCAGCCCCCAGCGGACGGGAATTTCCTACGAGCAGTACTTC. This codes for CASSPQRTGISYEQYF.

CDR3 residues: CATSRNGQGANEQFF. As DNA, the CDR3 is TGTGCCACCAGCAGAAATGGACAGGGGGCGAATGAGCAGTTCTTC. The rearrangement uses TRBV15 and TRBJ2-1, with 11 bases lining up with TRBD1. V dropped 2 bases and J dropped 7; count of bases not matched to a gene: 4. The CDR3 sequence is 15 residues long. Germline V gene lookup returns CDR1 LNHNV and CDR2 YYDKDF (reference sequence).

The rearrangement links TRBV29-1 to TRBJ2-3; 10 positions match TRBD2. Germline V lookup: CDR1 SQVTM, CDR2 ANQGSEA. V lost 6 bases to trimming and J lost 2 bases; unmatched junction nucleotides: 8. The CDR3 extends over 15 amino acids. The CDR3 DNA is TGCAGCGTAAGCCTAGCGGGGGCCAACACAGATACGCAGTATTTT. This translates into CSVSLAGANTDTQYF.

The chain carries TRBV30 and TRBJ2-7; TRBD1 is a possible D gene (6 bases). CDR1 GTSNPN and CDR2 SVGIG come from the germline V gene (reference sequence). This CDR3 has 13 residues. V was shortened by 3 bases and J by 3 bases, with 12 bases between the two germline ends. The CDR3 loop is CAWRQGKNYEQYF. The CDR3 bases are TGTGCCTGGAGACAGGGAAAAAACTACGAGCAGTACTTC.

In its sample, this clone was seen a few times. In DNA, the CDR3 is TGCGCCAGCAGCCATCTTGACAGCCAGAATGGCTACACCTTC. Translation: CASSHLDSQNGYTF. This rearrangement joins TRBV4-3 to TRBJ1-2; perhaps TRBD1 as D (5 bases). Germline V lookup: CDR1 LGHNA, CDR2 YSLEER. This CDR3 spans 14 amino acids. V lost 3 bases, J lost 6 bases, and 14 bases lay in between.

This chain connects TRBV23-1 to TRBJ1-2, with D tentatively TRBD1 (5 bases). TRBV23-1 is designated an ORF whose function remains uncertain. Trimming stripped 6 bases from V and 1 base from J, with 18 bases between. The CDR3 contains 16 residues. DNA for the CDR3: TGCGCCAGCAGGGCCGCAGGGTCCCCGTTTAACTATGGCTACACCTTC. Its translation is CASRAAGSPFNYGYTF.

CDR3: CAWSGPRMFF. Written as DNA, the CDR3 is TGTGCCTGGAGTGGCCCGAGGATGTTTTTT. This chain uses TRBV30 with TRBJ2-2; D gene unclear. This CDR3 region has 10 residues. CDR1 GTSNPN and CDR2 SVGIG come from the germline V gene (reference sequence). V lost 1 base and J lost 15, with 9 bases in between.

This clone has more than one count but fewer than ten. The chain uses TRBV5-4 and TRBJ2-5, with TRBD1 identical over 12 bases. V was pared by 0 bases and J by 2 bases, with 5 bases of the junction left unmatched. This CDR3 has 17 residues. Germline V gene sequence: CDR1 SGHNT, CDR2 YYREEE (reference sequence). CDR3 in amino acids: CASSLVGQGAGQETQYF. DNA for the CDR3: TGTGCCAGCAGCTTGGTGGGACAGGGGGCAGGGCAAGAGACCCAGTACTTC.